Included here is one T cell receptor (beta chain) sequence, with context. Its antigen remains unknown. A much larger clone lies one base from this, so it may be a read error. TCRdb re-analysed the RT-PCR reads in MiXCR, keeping a single row per CDR3 protein. This sample has around 710,000 distinct CDR3 sequences, with around 13% found just once. The CDR3 is 12 residues long. V lost 0 bases, J lost 12 bases, and 9 bases lay in between. CDR1 and CDR2 (germline): LGHNA, YNFKEQ. This record belongs to a study of response to subunit inactivated influenza vaccine. The study, taken as a whole, reports: Authors suggested that a seasonal influenza vaccination recruits few new T cells each time.

The material sequenced was PBMCs from blood, taken 14 days before vaccination. The receptor was isolated from a man aged 50-59 years who received an inactivated influenza vaccine. V and J are TRBV4-2 and TRBJ2-1; D not resolved. CDR3 sequence reads: CASSQDLHVQFF. DNA of the CDR3: TGTGCCAGCAGCCAAGATTTACATGTGCAGTTCTTC.